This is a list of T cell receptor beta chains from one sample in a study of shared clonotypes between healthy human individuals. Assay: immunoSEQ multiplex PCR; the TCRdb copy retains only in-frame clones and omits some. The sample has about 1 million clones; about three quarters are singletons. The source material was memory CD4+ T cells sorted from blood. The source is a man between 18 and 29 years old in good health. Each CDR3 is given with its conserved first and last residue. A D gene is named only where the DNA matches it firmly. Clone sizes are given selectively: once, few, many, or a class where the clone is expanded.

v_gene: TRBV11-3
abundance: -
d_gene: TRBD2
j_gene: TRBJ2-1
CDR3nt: TGTGCCAGCAGCTTACTAGCTGGGACTAGCTCTGAGCAGTTCTTC
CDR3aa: CASSLLAGTSSEQFF

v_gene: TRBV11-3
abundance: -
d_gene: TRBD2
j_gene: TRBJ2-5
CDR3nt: TGTGCCAGCAGCTCGCCGGGAGGTCAAGAGACCCAGTACTTC
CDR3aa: CASSSPGGQETQYF

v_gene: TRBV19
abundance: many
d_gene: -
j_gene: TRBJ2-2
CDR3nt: TGTGCCAGTAGCGGGAACACCGGGGAGCTGTTTTTT
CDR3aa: CASSGNTGELFF

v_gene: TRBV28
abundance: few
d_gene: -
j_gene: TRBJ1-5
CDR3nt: TGTGCCAGCAGTTCGTCCGGGATCCACAATCAGCCCCAGCATTTT
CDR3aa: CASSSSGIHNQPQHF

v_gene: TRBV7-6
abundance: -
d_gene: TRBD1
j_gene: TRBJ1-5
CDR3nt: TGTGCCAGCAGCCGGGGACAGGGTTACAATCAGCCCCAGCATTTT
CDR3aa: CASSRGQGYNQPQHF

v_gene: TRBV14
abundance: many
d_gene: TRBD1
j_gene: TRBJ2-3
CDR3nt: TGTGCCAGCAGCCAAGGACAGGGGCGAGGCACAGATACGCAGTATTTT
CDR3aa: CASSQGQGRGTDTQYF

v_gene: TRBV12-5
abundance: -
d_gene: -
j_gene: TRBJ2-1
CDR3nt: TGTGCTAGTGGTTTCCGAGGGGGAGGGAGCTCCTACAATGAGCAGTTCTTC
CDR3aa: CASGFRGGGSSYNEQFF

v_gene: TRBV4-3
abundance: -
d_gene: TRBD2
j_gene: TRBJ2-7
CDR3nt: TGCGCCAGCAGCCAAGACGCTAGCGGGAGCTACGAGCAGTACTTC
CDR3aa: CASSQDASGSYEQYF

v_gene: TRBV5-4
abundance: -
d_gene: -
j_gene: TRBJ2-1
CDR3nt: TGTGCCAGCAGCTTGGGGGTTTCGGTCGATGAGCAGTTCTTC
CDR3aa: CASSLGVSVDEQFF

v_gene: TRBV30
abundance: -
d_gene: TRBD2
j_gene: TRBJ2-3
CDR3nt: TGTGCCTGGGACCCCGGGCTAGCGGGAGGGCCTGATACGCAGTATTTT
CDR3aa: CAWDPGLAGGPDTQYF

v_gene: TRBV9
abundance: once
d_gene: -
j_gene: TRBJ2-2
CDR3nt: TGTGCCAGCAGCGTGACGAACACCGGGGAGCTGTTTTTT
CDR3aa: CASSVTNTGELFF

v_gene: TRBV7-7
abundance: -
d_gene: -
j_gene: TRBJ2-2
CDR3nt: TGTGCTAGCAGCTTAGCTGCCGGCACCGGGGAGCTGTTTTTT
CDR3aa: CASSLAAGTGELFF

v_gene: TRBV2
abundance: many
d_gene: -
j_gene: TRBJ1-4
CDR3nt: TGTGCCAGCAGGTGGGACATTCGTGAAAAACTGTTTTTT
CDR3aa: CASRWDIREKLFF

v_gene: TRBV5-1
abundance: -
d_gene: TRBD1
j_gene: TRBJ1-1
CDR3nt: TGCGCCAGCAGCTTGGATCTGACAGGGTGGGAAGCTTTCTTT
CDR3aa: CASSLDLTGWEAFF

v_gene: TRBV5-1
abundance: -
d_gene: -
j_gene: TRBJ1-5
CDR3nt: TGCGCCAGCAGCTCCGATGGGGGAAAAGGACAGCCCCAGCATTTT
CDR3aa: CASSSDGGKGQPQHF

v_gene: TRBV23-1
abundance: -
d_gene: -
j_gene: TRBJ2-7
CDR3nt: TGCGCCAGCAGTCAATCCGGCACTACACCCTACGAGCAGTACTTC
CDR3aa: CASSQSGTTPYEQYF

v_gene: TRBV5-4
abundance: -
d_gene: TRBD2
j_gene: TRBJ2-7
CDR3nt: TGTGCCAGCAGCCCTGGCTCTAGCGGGGGAGGCGAGCAGTACTTC
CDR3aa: CASSPGSSGGGEQYF

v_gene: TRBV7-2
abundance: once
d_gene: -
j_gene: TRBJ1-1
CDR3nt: TGTGCCAGCAGGTCTTTCTGGGACATAGGTTTTGCGAACACTGAAGCTTTCTTT
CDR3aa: CASRSFWDIGFANTEAFF

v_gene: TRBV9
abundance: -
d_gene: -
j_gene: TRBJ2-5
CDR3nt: TGTGCCAGCAGCGTAGAGGTAGGACAAGAGACCCAGTACTTC
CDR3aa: CASSVEVGQETQYF

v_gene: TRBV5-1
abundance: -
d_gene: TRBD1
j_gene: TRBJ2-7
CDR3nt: TGCGCCAGCAGCTTGAACCCCATTGACAGGGGAACCTACGAGCAGTACTTC
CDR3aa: CASSLNPIDRGTYEQYF

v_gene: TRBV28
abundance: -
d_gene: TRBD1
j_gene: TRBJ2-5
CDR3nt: TGTGCCAGCCGGGGACAGTCAAGTCCAAAAGAGACCCAGTACTTC
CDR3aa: CASRGQSSPKETQYF

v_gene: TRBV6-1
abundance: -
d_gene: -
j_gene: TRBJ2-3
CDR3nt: TGTGCCAGCAGTGAATCTGCGGGTAACACAGATACGCAGTATTTT
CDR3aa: CASSESAGNTDTQYF

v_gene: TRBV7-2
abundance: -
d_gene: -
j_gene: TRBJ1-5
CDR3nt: TGTGCCAGCAGCTTGGGGCGAGGCAATCAGCCCCAGCATTTT
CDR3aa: CASSLGRGNQPQHF

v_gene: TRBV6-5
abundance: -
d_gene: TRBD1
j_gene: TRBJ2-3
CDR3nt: TGTGCCAGCAGTTCACAGACAGGGGGGGATACGCAGTATTTT
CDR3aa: CASSSQTGGDTQYF

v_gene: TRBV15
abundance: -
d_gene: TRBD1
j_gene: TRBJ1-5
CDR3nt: TGTGCCACCTCCGGGACAGAGGTCAATCAGCCCCAGCATTTT
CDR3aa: CATSGTEVNQPQHF

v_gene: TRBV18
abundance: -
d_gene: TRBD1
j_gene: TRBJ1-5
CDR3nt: TGTGCCAGCTCCGTAACGGGACAGGGAGGCAATCAGCCCCAGCATTTT
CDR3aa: CASSVTGQGGNQPQHF

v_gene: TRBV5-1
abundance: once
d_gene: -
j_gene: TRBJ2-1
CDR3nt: TGCGCCAGCAGACTTCGGACTGACTCAAATGAGCAGTTCTTC
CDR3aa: CASRLRTDSNEQFF

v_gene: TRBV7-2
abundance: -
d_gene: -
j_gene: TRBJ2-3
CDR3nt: TGTGCCAGCAGCTTACTCGGACTACCTCAGGATACGCAGTATTTT
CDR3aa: CASSLLGLPQDTQYF

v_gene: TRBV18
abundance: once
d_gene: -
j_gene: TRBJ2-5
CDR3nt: TGTGCCAGCTCACCGCCCAAAACGGAGACCCAGTACTTC
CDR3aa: CASSPPKTETQYF

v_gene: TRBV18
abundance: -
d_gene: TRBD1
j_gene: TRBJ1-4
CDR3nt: TGTGCCAGCTCACCAAAAGACAGGGGGAATGAAAAACTGTTTTTT
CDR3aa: CASSPKDRGNEKLFF

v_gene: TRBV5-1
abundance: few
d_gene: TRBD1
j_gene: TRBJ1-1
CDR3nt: TGCGCCAGCAGCTTGCCGGGACAGCCGAACACTGAAGCTTTCTTT
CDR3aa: CASSLPGQPNTEAFF

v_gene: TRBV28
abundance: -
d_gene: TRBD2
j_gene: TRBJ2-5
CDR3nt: TGTGCCAGCAGTCCCCGAGCGGGGCCCCGACAAGAGACCCAGTACTTC
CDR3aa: CASSPRAGPRQETQYF

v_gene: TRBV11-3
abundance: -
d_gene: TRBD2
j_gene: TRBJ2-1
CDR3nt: TGTGCCAGCAGCGGTAGGACTAGCGGGAGTCTCGATGAGCAGTTCTTC
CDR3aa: CASSGRTSGSLDEQFF

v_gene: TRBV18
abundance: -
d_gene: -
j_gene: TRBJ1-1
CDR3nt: TGTGCCAGCTCACCAGGGGTAACTGAAGCTTTCTTT
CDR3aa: CASSPGVTEAFF

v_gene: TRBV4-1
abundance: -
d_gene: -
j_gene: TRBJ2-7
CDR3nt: TGCGCCAGCAGCCTTAGGTCATGGGATGGGGAGCAGTACTTC
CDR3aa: CASSLRSWDGEQYF

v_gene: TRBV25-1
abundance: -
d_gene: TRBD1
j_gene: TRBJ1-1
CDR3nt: TGTGCCAGCAGTGATCAAGGACAGGGGTGGACTGAAGCTTTCTTT
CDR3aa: CASSDQGQGWTEAFF

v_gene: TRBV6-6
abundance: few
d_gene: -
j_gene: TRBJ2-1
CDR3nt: TGTGCCAGCAGGTGGGACGGCAGCTCCTACAATGAGCAGTTCTTC
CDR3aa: CASRWDGSSYNEQFF